A selection of T cell receptor beta chains follows, all from one sample in a study of blood T cell repertoires in COVID-19. TCRdb keeps only in-frame clones here, not all; method: immunoSEQ multiplex PCR. The table records 130,000 or so clones, 80% to 85% of them present only once. Material for sequencing was peripheral blood. These receptors came from a man in his sixties with acute or convalescent COVID-19. The conserved cysteine and the conserved F or W are not part of the CDR3 here. Expanded clones are given a class, and other clones once, few, many or no size at all.

>TRBJ2-7|.|TRBV5-1|14
ASSLGASGSSYEQY
>TRBJ2-3|.|TRBV10-2|14
ASSDRASGGGDTQY
>TRBJ2-1|.|TRBV9|14
ASSPRGAGDYNEQF
>TRBJ2-5|.|TRBV10-3|15
ATNSGTSGKGPETQY
>TRBJ2-2|.|TRBV5-1|15
ASSLEPSGANTGELF
>TRBJ2-5|.|TRBV6-1|14
ASSAQPTATGETQY
>TRBJ2-7|.|TRBV6-6|13
ASSYPTSGRREQY
>TRBJ2-1|.|TRBV13|14
ASSLGSGQRYNEQF
>TRBJ1-5|.|TRBV27|16
ASSFGRGTGGFDQPQH
>TRBJ1-1|.|TRBV9|11
ASSVVTAETAF
>TRBJ2-7|once|TRBV19|12
ASSILAGGDEQY
>TRBJ1-1|.|TRBV5-1|11
ASSLGDRAEAF
>TRBJ2-3|once|TRBV29-1|11
SANRKDTDTQY
>TRBJ2-7|once|TRBV28|13
ASNPLLDSSYEQY
>TRBJ2-3|once|TRBV6-5|13
ASAGTGGSTDTQY
>TRBJ2-1|.|TRBV24-1|14
ATSDSQGSTYNEQF
>TRBJ1-2|.|TRBV5-1|13
ASSLGQGANYGYT
>TRBJ2-2|.|TRBV5-1|13
ASSFEGLNTGELF
>TRBJ1-4|.|TRBV9|13
ASSVRGDPGGKLF
>TRBJ2-1|once|TRBV9|13
ASSSSGRVGNEQF
>TRBJ2-7|.|TRBV5-1|12
ASSFADSSYEQY
>TRBJ2-3|.|TRBV6-5|10
ASKGGTDTQY
>TRBJ2-1|.|TRBV5-1|16
ASRGLAGGLSSYNEQF
>TRBJ2-3|.|TRBV18|15
ASSPTEGPPSTDTQY
>TRBJ1-1|.|TRBV19|12
ASSIGGDRAEAF
>TRBJ1-5|.|TRBV3-1/TRBV3-2|12
ASSQGQGRQPQH
>TRBJ1-5|.|TRBV6-1|13
ASSEGPENNQPQH
>TRBJ2-3|.|TRBV7-9|12
ATAQAKSTDTQY
>TRBJ1-4|.|TRBV12-3/TRBV12-4|9
ASSSGTELF
>TRBJ1-2|.|TRBV6-1|13
ASSDPPSANYGYT
>TRBJ2-3|.|TRBV18|15
ASSPPLVAGDLDTQY
>TRBJ1-2|.|TRBV29-1|15
SVEDLWGGYPTYGYT
>TRBJ2-1|.|TRBV24-1|11
ATGGTGSGEQF
>TRBJ2-5|.|TRBV5-1|15
ASSWIPGQGWSETQY
>TRBJ1-2|once|TRBV9|9
ASSQGGGYT
>TRBJ1-2|.|TRBV2|10
ASRRTGAGYT
>TRBJ2-2|.|TRBV5-6|14
ASSLGRAGVTGELF
>TRBJ2-7|.|TRBV5-8|13
ASSLAGDNSYEQY
>TRBJ2-7|.|TRBV27|13
ASSTRQDLTYEQY
>TRBJ1-1|.|TRBV6-5|11
ASSSPQNTEAF
>TRBJ2-1|.|TRBV7-3|16
ASSLNRRGPGGGHEQF
>TRBJ2-7|.|TRBV28|12
ASRAGTYPYEQY
>TRBJ2-1|.|TRBV7-3|13
ASSPSIGTVSEQF
>TRBJ1-5|.|TRBV6-5|12
ASTGVSSNQPQH
>TRBJ2-7|.|TRBV7-7|11
ASSLESGLEQY
>TRBJ1-2|.|TRBV19|11
ASRTGGSYGYT
>TRBJ1-2|few|TRBV5-1|12
ASSLSVEAYGYT
>TRBJ1-6|.|TRBV9|11
ASSVVWGQGLR
>TRBJ2-2|.|TRBV27|11
ASSFISAGELF
>TRBJ1-5|.|TRBV10-3|13
AISENPGSRQPQH
>TRBJ2-1|.|TRBV7-6|13
ASSHRRIGGNEQF